The sequence of this T cell receptor beta chain was determined in a study of cytomegalovirus exposure and HLA in healthy donors. The donors were members of the approximately 130-subject validation cohort (separate from the approximately 670-subject first cohort). Using immunoSEQ multiplex PCR, the repertoire was profiled, and TCRdb retains in-frame clones only, with some absent. Here the sample spans tens of thousands of clones, about 94% being singletons. Germline CDR1 and CDR2: SGHNT and YYREEE (reference sequence). V gave up 2 bases and J gave up 8 bases; unmatched junction bases: 8. The length of the CDR3 is 15 residues.

The sample consisted of PBMCs. V is TRBV5-4 and J is TRBJ2-2; 8 positions match TRBD2. This receptor was identified in a man aged 18 to 30 in good health and CMV-seropositive. The chain's CDR3 is CASSLAGVSIGELFF. The DNA for the CDR3 is TGTGCCAGCAGCTTAGCGGGAGTCTCTATTGGGGAGCTGTTTTTT.